One and the same sample provided the 27 T cell receptor beta chains below, sequenced in a study of T cell repertoires in cytomegalovirus infection. Each CDR3 protein is one row after TCRdb ran MiXCR on the reads. This table holds 450,000 to 600,000 distinct CDR3 sequences, about 11% found once. Sequenced: PBMCs. Source of these receptors: a human donor in good health (CMV status not recorded). Some clones in this sample may be carry-over from other donors' samples.

This clonotype has a count of ten or more. V usage is TRBV20-1 and J usage is TRBJ2-5; 13 nucleotides match TRBD2. Trimming at V came to 5 bases and at J to 5 bases, leaving 8 bases not matched to a gene. Germline CDR1 and CDR2: DFQATT and SNEGSKA (reference sequence). The CDR3 has 15 amino acids. Written as DNA, the CDR3 is TGCAGTGCTCCCCCGGGGACTAGCGGGGTGGAGACCCAGTACTTC. Translation: CSAPPGTSGVETQYF.

The V call is TRBV9, the J call TRBJ2-4; 8 bases agree with TRBD1. Germline-derived CDR1 and CDR2 are SGDLS and YYNGEE. Trimming at V came to 5 bases and at J to 2 bases, leaving 12 bases not matched to a gene. This CDR3 contains 17 residues. The CDR3 DNA is TGTGCCAGCAGTCGGGACAGGATGACTATTTCCAAAAACATTCAGTACTTC. Its translation is CASSRDRMTISKNIQYF.

The rearrangement uses TRBV5-6 and TRBJ1-5; 7 bases line up with TRBD1. V shed 3 bases and J 1 base; nucleotides not matched to a gene: 7. This CDR3 is 16 amino acids long. Per germline, CDR1 SGHDT and CDR2 YYEEEE. DNA for the CDR3: TGTGCCAGCAGCTCTCGGGGAGGGGGCAGCAATCAGCCCCAGCATTTT. This codes for CASSSRGGGSNQPQHF.

In its sample, this clonotype was seen many times. The chain carries TRBV5-1 and TRBJ2-5, with 9 nucleotides matching TRBD1. The V gene end was trimmed by 7 bases and the J gene end by 1 base; junction bases not matched to a gene: 5. CDR1 and CDR2 (germline): SGHRS, YFSETQ. The CDR3 has 14 residues. As DNA, the CDR3 is TGCGCCAGCGGCCTGACAGGGGGCCAAGAGACCCAGTACTTC. Translated: CASGLTGGQETQYF.

This clonotype was detected ten times or more. The chain combines TRBV15 with TRBJ1-6, with D tentatively TRBD1 (5 bases). The CDR3 loop spans 14 amino acids. Germline V gene data show CDR1 as LNHNV and CDR2 as YYDKDF (reference sequence). V lost 1 base, J lost 7 bases, and 8 bases lay in between. The CDR3 DNA reads as TGTGCCACCAGCAGAGGTGGGACCAATTCACCCCTCCACTTT. This sequence encodes CATSRGGTNSPLHF.

This clonotype has ten or more counts. The J gene is TRBJ1-5, the V gene TRBV6-1, with D hard to call. V lost 3 bases, J lost 6 bases, and 9 bases lay in between. The germline V gene has CDR1 MNHNS and CDR2 SASEGT. The CDR3 is 13 amino acids. CDR3 coding DNA: TGTGCCAGCAGTGACCGTGGAGGTCAGCCCCAGCATTTT. It yields the protein CASSDRGGQPQHF.

In its sample, this clonotype was seen many times. The chain employs TRBV12-3 or TRBV12-4 and TRBJ2-1; D is unclear. This CDR3 contains 14 residues. Trimming took off 3 bases at V and 8 bases at J, with 14 bases between the two ends. The CDR3 DNA follows: TGTGCCAGCAGTTTCCACCAACCCATAGATGAGCAGTTCTTC. Translation gives CASSFHQPIDEQFF.

A few counts support this clonotype. The chain is built from TRBV29-1 and TRBJ2-3, with TRBD2 matching 10 bases. Germline CDR1 reads SQVTM; CDR2 reads ANQGSEA. The CDR3 length is 20 residues. Trimming cost V 5 bases and J 3 bases; bases outside gene matches: 23. The CDR3 sequence: CSVWRHRDSTSGKSTDTQYF. The CDR3 DNA sequence: TGCAGCGTTTGGCGGCACAGGGATTCCACTAGCGGGAAAAGTACAGATACGCAGTATTTT.

The chain couples TRBV7-9 to TRBJ1-1, with a tentative D call TRBD1 (5 bases). The V and J ends lost 5 bases and 7 bases respectively, with 17 bases between them. The CDR3 is 14 amino acids. Germline values: CDR1 SEHNR, CDR2 FQNEAQ (reference sequence). Here the CDR3 reads CASSPTGRTFEAFF. In nucleotides, the CDR3 is TGTGCCAGCAGCCCCACGGGACGGACCTTTGAAGCTTTCTTT.

This clonotype was seen at least ten times. J is TRBJ2-1 and V is TRBV7-2, with no clear D. Trimming cost V 4 bases and J 6 bases, with 16 bases left between them. There are 15 residues in the CDR3. Per the germline V gene, CDR1 is SGHTA and CDR2 is FQGNSA. The CDR3 bases are TGTGCCAGCAGCTCCCAGGTGGACCGAAGCAATGAGCAGTTCTTC. This encodes CASSSQVDRSNEQFF.

This clonotype was seen many times. The rearrangement links TRBV28 to TRBJ1-5; D unclear. The CDR3 has 13 residues. Germline CDR1 MDHEN, CDR2 SYDVKM. Trimming shortened V by 4 bases and J by 7 bases, and 11 bases separated the two germline ends. In DNA form, the CDR3 reads TGTGCCAGCAGTTACCAGGACGGGCAGCCCCAGCATTTT. It encodes CASSYQDGQPQHF.

This clonotype was found many times. The chain has TRBV6-1 and TRBJ2-3, with D possibly matching TRBD2 (5 bases). The V gene lost 5 bases and the J gene lost 1 base, with 19 bases spanning the gap. CDR1 is MNHNS and CDR2 is SASEGT in the germline V gene. The CDR3 length is 17 residues. The CDR3 coding sequence is TGTGCCAGCAGTAGCCTCGGAGTGAAGGGAGGCACAGATACGCAGTATTTT. Translation gives CASSSLGVKGGTDTQYF.

Ten or more counts support this clonotype. The chain couples TRBV7-9 to TRBJ1-4, with D perhaps TRBD1 (6 bases). CDR3 size: 14 residues. Germline V gene data show CDR1 as SEHNR and CDR2 as FQNEAQ (reference sequence). V was cut by 5 bases and J by 4 bases, with 11 bases left in between. CDR3 residues: CASSNGQNNEKLFF. The CDR3 nucleotides are TGTGCCAGCAGCAATGGACAGAATAATGAAAAACTGTTTTTT. The full variable domain, in which reference TRBV7-9 and TRBJ1-4 provide the parts outside the CDR3, is DTGVSQNPRHKITKRGQNVTFRCDPISEHNRLYWYRQTLGQGPEFLTYFQNEAQLEKSRLLSDRFSAERPKGSFSTLEIQRTEQGDSAMYLCASSNGQNNEKLFFGSGTQLSVL.

This clonotype was seen a handful of times. The CDR3 loop reads CASSIRPDRGRFDGANVLTF. The CDR3 DNA sequence: TGTGCCAGTAGTATAAGGCCCGACAGGGGGCGGTTCGATGGGGCCAACGTCCTGACTTTC. The chain recombines TRBV19 with TRBJ2-6; 10 bases are shared with TRBD1. The CDR3 extends over 20 amino acids. V dropped 2 bases and J dropped 3; count of bases not matched to a gene: 13. Germline lookup yields CDR1 LNHDA and CDR2 SQIVND (reference sequence).

This clonotype was seen repeatedly, ten times or more. The V and J genes are TRBV11-2 and TRBJ1-4; TRBD1 matches at 8 bases. CDR1 and CDR2 from the germline V gene are SGHAT and FQNNGV. CDR3 length equals 13 residues. J gave up 7 bases and V 3 bases, and 1 base lay outside the gene matches. In nucleotides, the CDR3 is TGTGCCAGCAGCTTGGACAGGGTTGAAAAACTGTTTTTT. Translation: CASSLDRVEKLFF.

This clonotype was detected only a few times. V usage is TRBV9 and J usage is TRBJ2-2; D gene ambiguous. V gave up 2 bases and J gave up 0 bases, with 5 bases separating them. This CDR3 has 14 residues. Germline V CDR1 and CDR2: SGDLS, YYNGEE. The CDR3 nucleotides are TGTGCCAGCAGCGTGACGCCGAACACCGGGGAGCTGTTTTTT. Translation gives CASSVTPNTGELFF. The entire variable domain, with the rest obtained from reference TRBV9 and TRBJ2-2, is as follows: DSGVTQTPKHLITATGQRVTLRCSPRSGDLSVYWYQQSLDQGLQFLIQYYNGEERAKGNILERFSAQQFPDLHSELNLSSLELGDSALYFCASSVTPNTGELFFGEGSRLTVL.

This clonotype was seen repeatedly, ten times or more. The chain carries TRBV7-2 and TRBJ2-5; the D gene is possibly TRBD1 (6 bases). Germline CDR1 reads SGHTA; CDR2 reads FQGNSA. Deletions cut 5 bases from V and 6 bases from J, with 22 bases between. CDR3 length: 16 amino acids. CDR3 sequence (DNA): TGTGCCAGCAGCACATTCGGACAGTCGATGTTGAAGACCCAGTACTTC. Translating gives CASSTFGQSMLKTQYF.

On this clonotype: The junction does not match germline at one end; this may be a read error. This chain connects TRBV2 to TRBJ2-5; the D call may be TRBD1 or TRBD2 (5 bases each). CDR1 SNHLY and CDR2 FYNNEI come from the germline V gene. The CDR3 length is 14 residues. CDR3 amino acids: CASSAGSWEETQYF. The CDR3 coding sequence is TGTGCCAGCAGTGCAGGGAGTTGGGAAGAGACACAGTACTTC.

This clonotype showed up many times. The chain joins TRBV7-8 to TRBJ2-3, with 14 bases fitting TRBD2. Trimming took 4 bases from V and 7 from J; bases not matched to a gene: 4. This CDR3 contains 15 residues. CDR1 is SGHVS and CDR2 is FQNEAQ in the germline V gene. The CDR3 here is CASSSGTSGGHTQYF. CDR3 DNA sequence: TGTGCCAGCAGCTCGGGGACTAGCGGGGGCCATACGCAGTATTTT.

Only a few counts were recorded for this clonotype. V is TRBV6-5 and J is TRBJ2-1, with D possibly TRBD2 on 7 matching bases. The CDR3 is 14 amino acids. CDR1 is MNHEY, CDR2 SVGAGI, per germline. The V end was cut by 5 bases, the J end by 6 bases, with 14 bases between. The CDR3 region is CASSRGGLSNEQFF. In DNA form, the CDR3 reads TGTGCCAGCAGTAGGGGGGGCTTGAGCAATGAGCAGTTCTTC.

This clonotype occurred a few times. The chain uses TRBV6-5 and TRBJ1-6; TRBD1 agrees at 10 bases. CDR3 length: 16 amino acids. The J segment lost 8 bases and the V segment lost 5 bases, leaving 9 bases of the junction unmatched. The germline V gene has CDR1 MNHEY and CDR2 SVGAGI. In DNA form, the CDR3 reads TGTGCCAGCAGTGCCGGGACAGGGGTAGGGTATTCACCCCTCCACTTT. Translated, it gives CASSAGTGVGYSPLHF.

This clonotype was recorded at least ten times. The DNA of the CDR3 is TGTGCCAGCAGCCCGCTTGAAGGCAGGGGGCCTATTGAGCAGTACTTC. Its translation is CASSPLEGRGPIEQYF. This sequence joins TRBV14 and TRBJ2-7, with TRBD1 identical over 8 bases. From germline, CDR1 is SGHDN and CDR2 FVKESK. The V and J ends lost 4 bases and 7 bases, in that order; junction bases with no gene match: 15. The CDR3 is made up of 16 amino acids.

This clonotype was seen a handful of times. V usage is TRBV29-1 and J usage is TRBJ2-7, with D possibly TRBD1 on 6 matching bases. The V gene lost 6 bases and the J gene lost 6 bases, with 18 bases spanning the gap. Germline V lookup: CDR1 SQVTM, CDR2 ANQGSEA. The CDR3 totals 13 residues. In DNA form, the CDR3 reads TGCAGCGTCGGGCAGGGGTTTGGAACCGAGCAGTACTTC. It translates to CSVGQGFGTEQYF.

This clonotype has a count of ten or more. V and J are TRBV20-1 and TRBJ2-1; D tentatively fits TRBD1 or TRBD2 (5 bases each). This CDR3 region has 16 residues. The germline CDR1 and CDR2 sequences are DFQATT and SNEGSKA (reference sequence). V was shortened by 1 base and J by 3 bases, with 16 bases between the two germline ends. CDR3 amino acids: CSARAQTAVHYNEQFF. In DNA form, the CDR3 reads TGCAGTGCTAGAGCTCAGACAGCGGTACACTACAATGAGCAGTTCTTC.

In this sample, this clonotype turned up a few times. This chain connects TRBV13 to TRBJ2-2, with D possibly matching TRBD2 (6 bases). V lost 2 bases to trimming and J lost 1 base, with 11 bases between them. This CDR3 has 16 amino acids. Germline V gene sequence: CDR1 PRHDT, CDR2 FYEKMQ (reference sequence). CDR3 nucleotide sequence: TGTGCCAGCAGCTTATGGGTAGCGGAGAACACCGGGGAGCTGTTTTTT. It yields the protein CASSLWVAENTGELFF.

Ten or more counts support this clonotype. The chain is built from TRBV7-6 and TRBJ2-5, with 7 positions matching TRBD2. The CDR3 is 14 residues long. Per the germline V gene, CDR1 is SGHVS and CDR2 is FNYEAQ. V lost 1 base and J lost 6; bases outside the gene matches: 5. The CDR3 region is CASSLGLAQQTQYF. The CDR3 bases are TGTGCCAGCAGCTTAGGACTAGCTCAACAGACCCAGTACTTC.

This clonotype was seen more than once but under ten times. This rearrangement joins TRBV20-1 to TRBJ2-1, with a possible D match to TRBD1 (5 bases). This CDR3 contains 14 residues. The V end was cut by 2 bases, the J end by 8 bases, with 16 bases between. Looked up from germline, CDR1 is DFQATT and CDR2 is SNEGSKA (reference sequence). The CDR3, as DNA: TGCAGTGCTAGAAAGGCAGGGATTTTCGATGAGCAGTTCTTC. This codes for CSARKAGIFDEQFF.